This T cell receptor beta chain was identified during a study of T cell responses to AZD1222 COVID-19 vaccine. Produced via immunoSEQ multiplex PCR; TCRdb's table is partial and in-frame only. The sample gives some 120,000 clones, 80% to 90% of which show up once; roughly 1.2% is in the top ten. Comment on this clone: As yet, its antigen is unknown.

Trimming took 2 bases from V and 4 from J; bases not matched to a gene: 5. Germline CDR1 and CDR2: SGHKS and YYEKEE (reference sequence). The CDR3 totals 15 residues. Study-wide results and caveats: Nearly half of spike-specific TCRs reportedly target unmutated variant regions. Samples come after the peak T cell response, not at day 14. The study found vaccine-associated CD4 TCRs spanning spike, dominant at 160-218 and 743-854.

This rearrangement joins TRBV5-5 to TRBJ1-5, with 8 bases fitting TRBD1. Sequenced here: peripheral blood, sampled on day 0 of AZD1222 vaccination. The sequence was obtained from an adult in good health. The CDR3 protein is CASSLSGGANQPQHF. DNA for the CDR3: TGTGCCAGCAGCTTATCAGGGGGCGCGAATCAGCCCCAGCATTTT.